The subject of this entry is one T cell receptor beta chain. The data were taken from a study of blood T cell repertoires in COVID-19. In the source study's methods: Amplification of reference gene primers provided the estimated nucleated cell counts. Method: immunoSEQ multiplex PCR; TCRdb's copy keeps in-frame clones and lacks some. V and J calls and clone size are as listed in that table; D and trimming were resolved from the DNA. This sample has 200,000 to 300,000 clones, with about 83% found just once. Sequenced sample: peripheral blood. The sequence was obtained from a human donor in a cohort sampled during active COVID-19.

The CDR3, as DNA: TGTGCCAGCAGCCTAACGGGAGAAAGCTACGAGCAGTACTTC. Translated: CASSLTGESYEQYF. This chain uses TRBV7-9 with TRBJ2-7; weak D call: TRBD2 (6 bases). Germline V lookup: CDR1 SEHNR, CDR2 FQNEAQ (reference sequence). The CDR3 is 14 amino acids. V lost 5 bases and J 3 bases, leaving 14 bases between the germline ends.